The clone carrying this TCR beta chain turned up a few times. Its antigen is not known. The record originates from a study of cytomegalovirus exposure and HLA in healthy donors. Background on the study: A prior analysis found around 110 million unique TCR beta sequences from 150 million to 200 million T cells. Findings and limits, study-wide: The authors judged a highly shared variant cluster likely a sequencing artifact. Sequencing depth across donors, presence/absence analyses assumed, was roughly uniform. Earlier analysis found most TCR beta V segments productive about 87% or about 30% of the time.

13 Jbeta primers and 60 Vbeta primers were used for the PCR. This table comes from immunoSEQ multiplex PCR, and its TCRdb copy is limited to in-frame clones, with some not included. Altogether over 150,000 clones are present, around 77% being singletons, with the ten largest covering 1.3% to 1.5%. CDR3 length equals 19 residues. Trimming cost V 6 bases and J 3 bases; bases outside gene matches: 23. The germline V gene encodes CDR1 MDHEN and CDR2 SYDVKM. This sequence was found in a man between 60 and 75 years old in good health and CMV-seronegative. Sequencing was performed on PBMCs. The V and J genes are TRBV28 and TRBJ2-7, with TRBD1 matching over 7 bases. The DNA of the CDR3 is TGTGCCAGCAGCCTAGACCACAGGGGCCGGGACGGGATAGGCTACGAGCAGTACTTC. It codes for CASSLDHRGRDGIGYEQYF.